This T cell receptor beta chain derives from a study of blood T cell repertoires in COVID-19. Study details: Acute and convalescent COVID-19 samples came from the United States, Italy and Spain. PBMCs, B-cell-depleted T cells, or T cells were the source of the cDNA or gDNA that made up the material.

Per the original methods: By means of reference gene primer amplification, nucleated cell counts were estimated. Some clones are missing from TCRdb's copy, which holds only in-frame ones; the method was immunoSEQ multiplex PCR. V and J calls and clone size come straight from that table; D and trimming were deduced from the DNA. The sample holds 140,000 to 150,000 clones, about 79% seen once. Trimming left V 6 bases short and J 0 bases short, with 14 bases between. CDR1 is LNHDA, CDR2 SQIVND, per germline (reference sequence). The CDR3 spans 15 residues. V and J are TRBV19 and TRBJ1-1; no definite D call. The sample comprised peripheral blood. The clonotype originates from a man aged 55 to 69 with active or convalescent COVID-19. CDR3 amino acids: CASRDERLLNTEAFF. DNA of the CDR3: TGTGCCAGTAGGGACGAGCGGTTACTGAACACTGAAGCTTTCTTT.